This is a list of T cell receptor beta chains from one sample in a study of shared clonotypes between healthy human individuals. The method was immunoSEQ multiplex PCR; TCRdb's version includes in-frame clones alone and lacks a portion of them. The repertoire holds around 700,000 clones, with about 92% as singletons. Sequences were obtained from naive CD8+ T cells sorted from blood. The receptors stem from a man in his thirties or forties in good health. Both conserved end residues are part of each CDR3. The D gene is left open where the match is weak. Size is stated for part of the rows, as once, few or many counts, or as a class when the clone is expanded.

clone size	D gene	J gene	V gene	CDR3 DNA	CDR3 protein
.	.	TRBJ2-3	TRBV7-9	TGTGCCAGCAGCTTAGCAGGATTGGGCACAGATACGCAGTATTTT	CASSLAGLGTDTQYF
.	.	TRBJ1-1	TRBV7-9	TGTGCCAGCAGCTCCCGCGTCATGTCTGAAGCTTTCTTT	CASSSRVMSEAFF
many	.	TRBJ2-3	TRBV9	TGTGCCAGCAGCCTCATAGATTCTAGCACAGATACGCAGTATTTT	CASSLIDSSTDTQYF
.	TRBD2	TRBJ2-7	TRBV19	TGTGCCAGTAGTCCCGGGACTAGCGGGTCCTACGAGCAGTACTTC	CASSPGTSGSYEQYF
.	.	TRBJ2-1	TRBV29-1	TGCAGCGTTGACCAGGGGAACAATGAGCAGTTCTTC	CSVDQGNNEQFF
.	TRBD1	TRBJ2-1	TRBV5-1	TGCGCCAGCACCCTTGGGACAGGCTTCGACAATGAGCAGTTCTTC	CASTLGTGFDNEQFF
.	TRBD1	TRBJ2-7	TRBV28	TGTGCCAGCAGTTTGTTAGACAGGGGACCCTACGAGCAGTACTTC	CASSLLDRGPYEQYF
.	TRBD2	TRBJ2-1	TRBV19	TGTGCCAGTAGTCAGTCTAGCGGGGGAAATGAGCAGTTCTTC	CASSQSSGGNEQFF
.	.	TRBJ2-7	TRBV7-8	TGTGCCAGCAGCTTATATCTTCAGGGGGAGGCACGGATTGGGGAGCAGTACTTC	CASSLYLQGEARIGEQYF
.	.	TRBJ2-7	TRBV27	TGTGCCAGCAGTTCCTCGAAGAGGGACGAGCAGTACTTC	CASSSSKRDEQYF
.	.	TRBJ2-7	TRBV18	TGTGCCAGCTCACCGAGGACAGCCTCCTACGAGCAGTACTTC	CASSPRTASYEQYF
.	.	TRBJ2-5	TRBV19	TGTGCCAGTAGGACACTAGATCAAGAGACCCAGTACTTC	CASRTLDQETQYF
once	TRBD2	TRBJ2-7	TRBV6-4	TGTGCCAGCAGAAAAAGGGCGGGAGGCTCCTACGAGCAGTACTTC	CASRKRAGGSYEQYF
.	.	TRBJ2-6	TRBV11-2	TGTGCCAGCAGCTTAAGTCTTTGGCCCCAAGTGGAAGGGGCCAACGTCCTGACTTTC	CASSLSLWPQVEGANVLTF
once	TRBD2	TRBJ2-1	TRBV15	TGTGCCACCAGCAGAGATCGGCGGGGGGTCATTTACTACAATGAGCAGTTCTTC	CATSRDRRGVIYYNEQFF
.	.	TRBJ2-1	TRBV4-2	TGTGCCAGCACTGGCGGGGGCACCGGTGAGCAGTTCTTC	CASTGGGTGEQFF
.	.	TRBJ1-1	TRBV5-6	TGTGCCAGCAGCCCGTCCTACCGGAACACTGAAGCTTTCTTT	CASSPSYRNTEAFF
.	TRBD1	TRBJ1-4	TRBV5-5	TGTGCCAGCAGCTACGGGACAGGGACTGAAAAACTGTTTTTT	CASSYGTGTEKLFF
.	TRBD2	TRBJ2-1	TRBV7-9	TGTGCCAGCCTGGGGGGGTACAATGAGCAGTTCTTC	CASLGGYNEQFF
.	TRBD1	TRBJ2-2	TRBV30	TGTGCCTGGAGGTGGGACAGGGCTCTGGACACCGGGGAGCTGTTTTTT	CAWRWDRALDTGELFF
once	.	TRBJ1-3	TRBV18	TGTGCCAGCTCACAGGGTAATCCTGGAAACACCATATATTTT	CASSQGNPGNTIYF
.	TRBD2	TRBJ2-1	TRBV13	TGTGCCAGCAGCTCTAGCGGGAGGGGCTACAATGAGCAGTTCTTC	CASSSSGRGYNEQFF
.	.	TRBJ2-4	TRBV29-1	TGCAGCGTTGAAGGGGGGGATGTCAAAAACATTCAGTACTTC	CSVEGGDVKNIQYF
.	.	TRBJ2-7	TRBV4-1	TGCGCCAGCAGCCAAGTTACCGGAGGGGACTACGAGCAGTACTTC	CASSQVTGGDYEQYF
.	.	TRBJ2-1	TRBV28	TGTGCCAGCAGTTTAGCGGGCTACAATGAGCAGTTCTTC	CASSLAGYNEQFF
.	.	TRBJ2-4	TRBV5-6	TGTGCCAGCAGCTTGGAAGGGCTGGACATTCAGTACTTC	CASSLEGLDIQYF
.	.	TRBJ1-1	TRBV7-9	TGTGCCAGCAGCTCCACGAGGACACAAGAGCCGTTCTTT	CASSSTRTQEPFF
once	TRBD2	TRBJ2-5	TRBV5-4	TGTGCCAGCAGCCAGGGACTAGCGGGAGGGGGGGAGACCCAGTACTTC	CASSQGLAGGGETQYF
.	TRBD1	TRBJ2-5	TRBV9	TGTGCCAGCAGCGTGGGACAGCTAAGGTTTGAGACCCAGTACTTC	CASSVGQLRFETQYF
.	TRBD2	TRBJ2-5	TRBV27	TGTGCCAGCAGTTTAGGGGGGGTGGGGACCCAGTACTTC	CASSLGGVGTQYF
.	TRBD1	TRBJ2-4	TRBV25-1	TGTGCCAGCAGTGAATCGCCGAAGGACAGGCCAGCGAAAAACATTCAGTACTTC	CASSESPKDRPAKNIQYF
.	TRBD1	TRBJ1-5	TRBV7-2	TGTGCCAGCAGCTTAATGGGGACAGGGCTCAATCAGCCCCAGCATTTT	CASSLMGTGLNQPQHF
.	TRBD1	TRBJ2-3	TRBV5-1	TGCGCCAGCAGCTTAGACACAGGGGTAACAGATACGCAGTATTTT	CASSLDTGVTDTQYF
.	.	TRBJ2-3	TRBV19	TGTGCCAGTAGTATTTCAGGTCCTGTGACAGATACGCAGTATTTT	CASSISGPVTDTQYF
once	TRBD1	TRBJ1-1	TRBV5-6	TGTGCCAGCAGCTTCATTTCCCGGGACAGGGGTTGGACTGAAGCTTTCTTT	CASSFISRDRGWTEAFF
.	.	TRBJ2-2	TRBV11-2	TGTGCCGGCAGCTTAGGAATGGTTTACACCGGGGAGCTGTTTTTT	CAGSLGMVYTGELFF
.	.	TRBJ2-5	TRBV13	TGTGCCAGCAGCTTAGAACGGGGCAGAGTAGGAGAGACCCAGTACTTC	CASSLERGRVGETQYF
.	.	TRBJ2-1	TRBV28	TGTGCCAGCATCGGTGTGATCTCCAGACTATACAATGAGCAGTTCTTC	CASIGVISRLYNEQFF
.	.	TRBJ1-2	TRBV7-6	TGTGCCAGCAGCGCAAGTCGGAGGGCAGACTATGGCTACACCTTC	CASSASRRADYGYTF
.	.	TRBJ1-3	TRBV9	TGTGCCAGCGGTGGAAACACCATATATTTT	CASGGNTIYF
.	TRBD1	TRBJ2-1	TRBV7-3	TGTGCCAGCAGCCAAGGACAGGGGGCAGTATATGAGCAGTTCTTC	CASSQGQGAVYEQFF
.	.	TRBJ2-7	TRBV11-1	TGTGCCAGCAGCTCGGACCTGCTTCCCAACCCTTACGAGCAGTACTTC	CASSSDLLPNPYEQYF
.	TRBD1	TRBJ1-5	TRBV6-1	TGTGCCAGCAGTATAGACAGGGGGTATCAGCCCCAGCATTTT	CASSIDRGYQPQHF
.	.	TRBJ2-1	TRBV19	TGTGCCAGTAGTATCGGCGGAATCCCCGCGGATGAGCAGTTCTTC	CASSIGGIPADEQFF
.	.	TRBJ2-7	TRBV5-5	TGTGCCAGCAGCTTGGGGGTTTCGGCTTACGAGCAGTACTTC	CASSLGVSAYEQYF
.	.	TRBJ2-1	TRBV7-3	TGTGCCAGCAGCCCATTAGGGGGTGACGATGAGCAGTTCTTC	CASSPLGGDDEQFF
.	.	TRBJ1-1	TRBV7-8	TGTGCCAGCAGCTTAGTTAGCAGAGGGACTGAAGCTTTCTTT	CASSLVSRGTEAFF
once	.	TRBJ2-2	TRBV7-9	TGTGCCAGCAGCTTAGCGGGAGTTGGGACCGGGGAGCTGTTTTTT	CASSLAGVGTGELFF